The 9 T cell receptor beta chains presented below share a single source sample, sequenced in a study of T cell responses to AZD1222 COVID-19 vaccine. Clones were sequenced by immunoSEQ multiplex PCR, and TCRdb holds only the in-frame ones, with some missing. The top ten hold roughly 0.5% of the sample, which has 250,000 to 300,000 clones, 94% seen once. Here the sequenced sample was peripheral blood, taken 28 days after the second AZD1222 dose. Every receptor here comes from an adult who received the AZD1222 COVID-19 vaccine.

The chain employs TRBV14 and TRBJ1-1; no firm D call. Between the trimmed V and J ends, which lost 4 bases and 2 bases, there was a span of 14 bases. The CDR3 is 15 amino acids. Germline-derived CDR1 and CDR2 are SGHDN and FVKESK. The CDR3 DNA follows: TGTGCCAGCAGCCCTCCTGGTAGTATAAACACTGAAGCTTTCTTT. This encodes CASSPPGSINTEAFF.

The V and J genes are TRBV28 and TRBJ2-2; 7 positions match TRBD1. CDR1 is MDHEN and CDR2 is SYDVKM in the germline V gene. The CDR3 contains 16 residues. Germline trimming cut 7 bases from V and 6 bases from J; bases unmatched to any gene: 14. DNA for the CDR3: TGTGCCAGCACCATTCCCCTGGACAGGCGTCCCGGGGAGCTGTTTTTT. Translated: CASTIPLDRRPGELFF.

V is TRBV5-5 and J is TRBJ2-7, with unresolved D. Between the trimmed V and J ends, which lost 0 bases and 6 bases, there was a span of 13 bases. Germline CDR1 SGHKS, CDR2 YYEKEE (reference sequence). The CDR3 length is 14 residues. The CDR3 nucleotides are TGTGCCAGCAGCTTGGGGTCAGGCGTAAGCGAGCAGTACTTC. Translated, it gives CASSLGSGVSEQYF.

Remarks on this clone: A much larger clone differs by one base, so this may be a read error. The chain joins TRBV19 to TRBJ1-1; D gene ambiguous. The germline gives CDR1 LNHDA, CDR2 SQIVND (reference sequence). V was clipped by 3 bases and J by 1 base, with 0 bases between them. The CDR3 runs to 11 residues. In DNA form, the CDR3 reads TGTGCCAGTAGTATGAACACTGAAGCTTTCTTT. Its translation is CASSMNTEAFF.

The V call is TRBV21-1, the J call TRBJ1-1; the table's D call of TRBD1 was not tested on the DNA. TRBV21-1 has pseudogene status. The CDR3 is 17 residues long. CDR3 region: CASSKVRGQGGFTEAFF. The CDR3 DNA is TGTGCCAGCAGCAAAGTCCGAGGACAGGGCGGGTTCACTGAAGCTTTCTTT.

The rearrangement joins TRBV5-1 to TRBJ1-5, with D unclear. Trimming shortened V by 7 bases and J by 2 bases, and 19 bases separated the two germline ends. The length of the CDR3 is 16 residues. Germline V gene data show CDR1 as SGHRS and CDR2 as YFSETQ. This chain's CDR3 is CASSAWIADGNQPQHF. DNA of the CDR3: TGCGCCAGCTCAGCTTGGATAGCGGACGGCAATCAGCCCCAGCATTTT.

The chain combines TRBV13 with TRBJ1-6; a weak D match, TRBD1 (5 bases). This CDR3 contains 18 residues. Trimming took 3 bases from V and 7 from J, leaving 22 bases between them. Germline values: CDR1 PRHDT, CDR2 FYEKMQ (reference sequence). The CDR3, as DNA: TGTGCCAGCAGCTTCGGCGACAGATTCTCCCTCGGGAATTCACCCCTCCACTTT. Residues: CASSFGDRFSLGNSPLHF.

V usage is TRBV11-3 and J usage is TRBJ2-7; tentative D call: TRBD2 (5 bases). V lost 2 bases, J lost 2 bases, and 7 bases lay in between. The CDR3 sequence is 13 residues long. Germline CDR1 SGHNT, CDR2 YENEEA. The CDR3 sequence is CASSLRGTYEQYF. CDR3 coding DNA: TGTGCCAGCAGCTTAAGAGGGACCTACGAGCAGTACTTC.

The chain employs TRBV6-2 or TRBV6-3 and TRBJ1-5; the D gene is possibly TRBD1 (6 bases). V was trimmed by 5 bases and J by 6 bases, leaving 20 bases between them. CDR1 and CDR2 from the germline V gene are MNHEY and SVGEGT. The CDR3 has 16 residues. Here the CDR3 reads CASSNHRDAFGQPQHF. The CDR3 DNA sequence: TGTGCCAGCAGTAACCACAGGGACGCGTTTGGTCAGCCCCAGCATTTT.